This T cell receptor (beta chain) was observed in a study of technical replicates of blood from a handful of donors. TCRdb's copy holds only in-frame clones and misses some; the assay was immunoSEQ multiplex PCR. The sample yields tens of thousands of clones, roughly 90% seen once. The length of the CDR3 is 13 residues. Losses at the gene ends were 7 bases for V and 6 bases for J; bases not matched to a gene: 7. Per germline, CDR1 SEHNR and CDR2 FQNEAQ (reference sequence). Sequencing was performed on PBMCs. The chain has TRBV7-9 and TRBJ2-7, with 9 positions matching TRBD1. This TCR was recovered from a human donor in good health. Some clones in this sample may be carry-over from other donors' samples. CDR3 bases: TGTGCCAGCACCCCGGGACAGGGAACCGAGCAGTACTTC. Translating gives CASTPGQGTEQYF.